This entry is about one T cell receptor (beta chain). This clone was recorded at least ten times. Its antigen is unknown. The input lacks base qualities; no much larger clone sits a single base away. Libraries were prepared through the immunoSEQ multiplex PCR assay. From the authors' description of their analysis: To diagnose cytomegalovirus status from the catalog of TCR beta chain sequences, a statistical classification framework was built. The source is immuneACCESS, and TCRdb retained only in-frame sequences with V and J called. Part of the clones is not carried over; for the studies checked, unresolved V genes explain less than half of this, and the remainder is unexplained. The DNA gave D and trimming, while V, J and clone size come from that table. The sample table shows roughly 120,000 clones, and more than 75% are seen once. The top ten constitute 2% to 2.5% of the sample. The germline V gene sets CDR1 to SGHRS and CDR2 to YFSETQ. The CDR3 covers 15 residues, taking in both the cysteine and the phenylalanine. The DNA shown is the 45-base CDR3, in frame from base 1. The germline ends are 20 bases apart after V is trimmed by 5 bases and J by 6 bases.

These data come from a study of cytomegalovirus exposure and HLA in healthy donors (dated by TCRdb to 2017 to 2019). Some background on the complete study: According to a later analysis, one platform produced both the roughly 120 validation repertoires and the 700 or so repertoires of the first cohort. The study was designed to test whether signatures of past pathogen exposure could be identified by cataloging public T cell receptors. Along with the approximately 600-subject first cohort, a separate validation cohort of around 110 different subjects was used. To predict cytomegalovirus infection status, the study brought together high-throughput TCR immunosequencing, statistical association of individual TCRs with disease status, and machine learning.

Donors formed part of the validation cohort, which comprised about 120 subjects and was distinct from the first cohort of some 700 subjects. The investigation overall reported the following: The authors suggested that the approach could potentially be generalized to other disease states and immunological phenotypes. A later analysis lacked HLA typing for the validation cohort, so it scored co-occurrence in that cohort across all 130 or so repertoires. In the study, about 150 TCR beta chains were listed as associated with cytomegalovirus. A few of the identified cytomegalovirus-associated TCR beta chains were confirmed in vitro to be specific for cytomegalovirus antigens. Most TCR sequences were seen in very few donors, while some public TCRs were found in many individuals. Cytomegalovirus status was reported to be diagnosed by the classifier with high specificity and sensitivity in both the original and validation cohorts. In a later analysis, TCRs clustered in the first cohort were found to also tend to co-occur in the roughly 120 validation repertoires, with 94% of cluster scores above 0.

The clonotype originates from a woman in her 30s in good health and CMV-seronegative. The specimen sequenced was PBMCs. The sequence links TRBV5-1 to TRBJ1-1; the D gene is perhaps TRBD1, on 5 matching bases. The DNA sequence is as follows: TGCGCCAGCAGTCGCGGTCATCAGGGTTTACCTGAAGCTTTCTTT. Its translation reads: CASSRGHQGLPEAFF.